The clone carrying this TCR beta chain was seen many times. Its target is not known. The CDR3 end lies 3 residues beyond the end of the read and is filled in from the germline J gene. The sample is drawn from a study of T cell clonality in common variable immunodeficiency. Here immunoSEQ multiplex PCR was the method, and the copy in TCRdb shows in-frame clones only, minus some. The sample is made up of about 45,000 clones, none counted only once. Trimming pared 7 bases from V and 5 bases from J, leaving 14 bases between. Germline V CDR1 and CDR2: LNHDA, SQIVND (reference sequence). This CDR3 has 13 residues. Notes on the study in general: Compared with controls, CVID subjects had fewer shared TCRbeta clones.

The gene calls are TRBV19 and TRBJ1-1, with D possibly being TRBD1 (5 bases). Sequencing used peripheral blood mononuclear cells. The sequence came from a person aged 18 to 75 in good health. The covered CDR3 bases are TGTGCCAGTATCACTGGAGGGGAGACTGAA. Residues: CASITGGETE. The entire CDR3 protein is CASITGGETEAFF.